This entry lists 32 T cell receptor beta chains sequenced from one sample in a study of T cell responses to AZD1222 COVID-19 vaccine. Only in-frame clones appear in the TCRdb table, and some are missing; sequencing was by immunoSEQ multiplex PCR. The sample carries approximately 140,000 clones, 89% recorded once. The sequencing here drew on peripheral blood, taken on day 0 of AZD1222 vaccination. The receptors were sampled from an adult in good health.

V gene TRBV19 combines with J gene TRBJ1-1; 9 bases agree with TRBD1. The CDR3 has 15 residues. Germline V lookup: CDR1 LNHDA, CDR2 SQIVND (reference sequence). Losses at the gene ends were 6 bases for V and 4 bases for J; bases not matched to a gene: 9. In DNA, the CDR3 is TGTGCCAGTAGGACGGGACAGGGTAGGCGCACTGAAGCTTTCTTT. The encoded protein is CASRTGQGRRTEAFF.

This clone was detected once. The J gene is TRBJ1-1, the V gene TRBV28, with D unclear. Deletions cut 2 bases from V and 5 bases from J, with 15 bases between. Per the germline V gene, CDR1 is MDHEN and CDR2 is SYDVKM. This CDR3 is built from 15 residues. The CDR3 is CASSLPWMEMTEAFF. Written as DNA, the CDR3 is TGTGCCAGCAGTTTACCCTGGATGGAGATGACTGAAGCTTTCTTT.

This clone was observed a handful of times. The chain uses TRBV7-3 and TRBJ1-1; 9 bases line up with TRBD1. CDR3 length: 13 amino acids. The junction had 0 bases not matched to a gene; V was cut back by 2 bases and J by 5 bases. Germline V CDR1 and CDR2: SGHTA, FQGTGA. DNA for the CDR3: TGTGCCAGCAGCTTAGGGACAGGGACTGAAGCTTTCTTT. The encoded protein is CASSLGTGTEAFF. Together with reference TRBV7-3 and TRBJ1-1, the CDR3 gives the full variable domain: GAGVSQTPSNKVTEKGKYVELRCDPISGHTALYWYRQSLGQGPEFLIYFQGTGAADDSGLPNDRFFAVRPEGSVSTLKIQRTERGDSAVYLCASSLGTGTEAFFGQGTRLTVV.

The chain is built from TRBV6-5 and TRBJ2-1, with TRBD2 matching over 9 bases. The CDR3 is made up of 15 amino acids. In germline, CDR1 is MNHEY, CDR2 SVGAGI. With 5 bases clipped from V and 5 bases from J, the junction kept 7 bases outside the gene matches. CDR3 nucleotides: TGTGCCAGCAGTAACCCGGGACTAGCTGACAATGAGCAGTTCTTC. It encodes CASSNPGLADNEQFF.

The rearrangement uses TRBV4-1 and TRBJ2-7; TRBD2 matches at 8 bases. With 2 bases clipped from V and 3 bases from J, the junction kept 9 bases outside the gene matches. Germline loops: CDR1 MGHRA, CDR2 YSYEKL. The CDR3 contains 16 residues. The CDR3: CASSQTGTRADYEQYF. CDR3 coding DNA: TGCGCCAGCAGCCAAACCGGGACTAGAGCTGACTACGAGCAGTACTTC.

The chain carries TRBV10-3 and TRBJ2-2; D is unresolved. Germline lookup yields CDR1 ENHRY and CDR2 SYGVKD. Trimming removed 0 bases from V and 6 bases from J, with 8 bases in between. The CDR3 length is 14 residues. The CDR3 DNA is TGTGCCATCAGTGAGTCGCCGGGTGCCGGGGAGCTGTTTTTT. Protein: CAISESPGAGELFF.

The chain carries TRBV7-3 and TRBJ1-1, with D perhaps matching TRBD1 (5 bases). The CDR3 loop spans 12 amino acids. Germline CDR1 is SGHTA and CDR2 is FQGTGA. Trimming stripped 5 bases from V and 9 bases from J, with 13 bases between. CDR3: CASSQTGGKAFF. For the CDR3, the DNA is TGTGCCAGCAGCCAAACCGGGGGAAAAGCTTTCTTT.

At least ten counts were recorded for this clone. This chain joins TRBV12-5 and TRBJ2-2; 8 bases are a match to TRBD1. With 1 base clipped from V and 4 bases from J, the junction kept 8 bases outside the gene matches. Germline V gene sequence: CDR1 LGHNT, CDR2 FRNRAP. There are 17 residues in the CDR3. The CDR3 region has the DNA TGTGCTAGTGGTTTGGGAAGGACAGGGTCGGGCACCGGGGAGCTGTTTTTT. Protein sequence: CASGLGRTGSGTGELFF.

A single count supports this clone. This sequence joins TRBV7-2 and TRBJ2-1; 8 positions agree with TRBD2. With V trimmed by 2 bases and J by 7 bases, 7 bases remained unmatched. The CDR3 has 15 residues. CDR1 SGHTA and CDR2 FQGNSA come from the germline V gene. CDR3 nucleotide sequence: TGTGCCAGCAGCTTACTCGGGAGGGCCGGGAATGAGCAGTTCTTC. This sequence encodes CASSLLGRAGNEQFF.

In this sample, this clone turned up once. The chain is built from TRBV6-1 and TRBJ1-5, with a possible D match to TRBD1 (6 bases). The V and J ends lost 6 bases and 4 bases respectively, with 19 bases between them. Per the germline V gene, CDR1 is MNHNS and CDR2 is SASEGT. This CDR3 contains 16 residues. The CDR3 sequence is CASSETLRQGNQPQHF. The CDR3 DNA reads as TGTGCCAGCAGCGAAACCCTGCGGCAGGGGAATCAGCCCCAGCATTTT.

The sample holds one count of this clone. The rearrangement uses TRBV24-1 and TRBJ1-6; D perhaps matches TRBD1 (5 bases). Germline V lookup: CDR1 KGHDR, CDR2 SFDVKD. The CDR3 runs 14 residues. The V and J ends lost 11 bases and 0 bases respectively, with 10 bases between them. This chain's CDR3 is CAKGTSSYNSPLHF. Here the CDR3 DNA reads TGTGCCAAGGGGACCAGCTCCTATAATTCACCCCTCCACTTT.

This sequence joins TRBV4-2 and TRBJ1-2; D is uncertain. There are 14 residues in the CDR3. CDR1 is LGHNA and CDR2 is YNFKEQ in the germline V gene. V was shortened by 1 base and J by 0 bases, with 6 bases between the two germline ends. As DNA, the CDR3 is TGTGCCAGCAGCCAAGGCGGGACTAACTATGGCTACACCTTC. Protein sequence: CASSQGGTNYGYTF.

The chain couples TRBV18 to TRBJ1-4, with D possibly matching TRBD1 (5 bases). CDR1 and CDR2 (germline): KGHSH, LQKENI. The V and J ends lost 6 bases and 8 bases respectively, with 13 bases between them. The CDR3 extends over 13 amino acids. CDR3 sequence reads: CASSYGQGEKLFF. The CDR3 DNA is TGTGCCAGCTCTTACGGCCAGGGCGAAAAACTGTTTTTT.

V usage is TRBV6-2 or TRBV6-3 and J usage is TRBJ1-2, with unresolved D. The length of the CDR3 is 15 residues. Between the trimmed V and J ends, which lost 0 bases and 0 bases, there was a span of 8 bases. From germline, CDR1 is MNHEY and CDR2 SVGEGT. CDR3 bases: TGTGCCAGCAGTTACTCGGCAAAAGCTAACTATGGCTACACCTTC. Amino acid sequence: CASSYSAKANYGYTF.

The V gene is TRBV15, the J gene TRBJ1-5, with a weak D call TRBD1 (5 bases). The CDR3 runs to 15 residues. CDR1 LNHNV and CDR2 YYDKDF come from the germline V gene (reference sequence). Trimming cost V 0 bases and J 7 bases, with 13 bases left between them. CDR3 sequence reads: CATSRENRRDQPQHF. CDR3 nucleotides: TGTGCCACCAGCAGAGAAAACCGCAGGGACCAGCCCCAGCATTTT.

This chain joins TRBV11-2 and TRBJ2-5; D gene unclear. Trimming left V 5 bases short and J 3 bases short, with 19 bases between. Germline V lookup: CDR1 SGHAT, CDR2 FQNNGV. The CDR3 covers 16 residues. CDR3 DNA sequence: TGTGCCAGCAGCGAAGAAGGGCTAGGGCGCGAAGAGACCCAGTACTTC. Residues: CASSEEGLGREETQYF.

The chain recombines TRBV6-4 with TRBJ1-2, with TRBD1 as a possible D gene (6 bases). This CDR3 has 13 amino acids. Trimming cost V 4 bases and J 2 bases, with 8 bases left between them. Germline V gives CDR1 MRHNA, CDR2 SNTAGT. Here the CDR3 reads CASSVDRNYGYTF. DNA for the CDR3: TGTGCCAGCAGTGTAGACAGGAACTATGGCTACACCTTC.

This chain links TRBV27 with TRBJ1-2; possible D gene TRBD1, 5 bases. V was trimmed by 3 bases and J by 4 bases, leaving 15 bases between them. Germline loops: CDR1 MNHEY, CDR2 SMNVEV (reference sequence). CDR3 size: 15 residues. DNA for the CDR3: TGTGCCAGCAGTTTGAGGCAGGGTGGAGGCTATGGCTACACCTTC. This encodes CASSLRQGGGYGYTF.

The CDR3 region has the DNA TGTGCCAGCAGAAATAGCGGGAGTGAGACCCAGTACTTC. This codes for CASRNSGSETQYF. The chain has TRBV6-5 and TRBJ2-5, with TRBD2 matching 9 bases. The CDR3 covers 13 residues. V dropped 6 bases and J dropped 5; count of bases not matched to a gene: 4. Germline V gene lookup returns CDR1 MNHEY and CDR2 SVGAGI.

The chain couples TRBV7-2 to TRBJ2-1; maybe TRBD2 (5 bases). Trimming cost V 1 base and J 16 bases, with 20 bases left between them. The CDR3 is 14 residues long. Germline CDR1 SGHTA, CDR2 FQGNSA. The chain's CDR3 is CASSLERVQLRRFF. In nucleotides, the CDR3 is TGTGCCAGCAGCTTAGAGAGGGTCCAACTGCGCAGATTCTTC.

The rearrangement links TRBV7-2 to TRBJ2-3; tentatively, D is TRBD2 (5 bases). V was cut by 5 bases and J by 1 base, with 7 bases left in between. The CDR3 consists of 13 residues. Germline lookup yields CDR1 SGHTA and CDR2 FQGNSA. The CDR3 nucleotides read TGTGCCAGCAGCCTGGAGGGCACAGATACGCAGTATTTT. Translated: CASSLEGTDTQYF.

The chain has TRBV29-1 and TRBJ1-5; TRBD1 is a possible D gene (5 bases). The CDR3 is 11 amino acids. Germline V lookup: CDR1 SQVTM, CDR2 ANQGSEA. The CDR3 is CRGGSNQPQHF. CDR3 sequence (DNA): TGCAGGGGGGGGAGCAATCAGCCCCAGCATTTT.

This chain links TRBV7-3 with TRBJ1-6; no clear D gene. V was trimmed by 1 base and J by 8 bases, leaving 21 bases between them. The CDR3 contains 18 residues. The germline V gene has CDR1 SGHTA and CDR2 FQGTGA. This chain's CDR3 is CASSLRGEGSTRDSPLHF. CDR3 coding DNA: TGTGCCAGCAGCTTAAGGGGTGAAGGTTCGACTAGGGATTCACCCCTCCACTTT.

The rearrangement joins TRBV7-2 to TRBJ1-5; tentatively, D is TRBD1 (5 bases). This CDR3 spans 13 amino acids. V gave up 2 bases and J gave up 5 bases, with 7 bases separating them. The germline V gene encodes CDR1 SGHTA and CDR2 FQGNSA. The CDR3 protein is CASSLMGDQPQHF. As DNA, the CDR3 is TGTGCCAGCAGCTTAATGGGGGATCAGCCCCAGCATTTT.

This chain links TRBV5-6 with TRBJ2-5; D not resolved. With 0 bases removed from V and 2 bases from J, the gap between germline ends came to 11 bases. CDR3 length: 15 residues. In germline, CDR1 is SGHDT, CDR2 YYEEEE. CDR3 sequence (DNA): TGTGCCAGCAGCTTGGTGAATCGGAGACAAGAGACCCAGTACTTC. Translated: CASSLVNRRQETQYF.

CDR3: CASSEGTTSTDTQYF. CDR3 coding DNA: TGTGCTAGCAGTGAAGGGACAACCAGCACAGATACGCAGTATTTT. The J gene is TRBJ2-3, the V gene TRBV12-5; D is possibly TRBD1 (6 bases). This CDR3 is 15 amino acids long. In germline, CDR1 is LGHNT, CDR2 FRNRAP. Trimming cost V 9 bases and J 0 bases, with 16 bases left between them.

This clone was seen once. The chain links TRBV9 to TRBJ2-4, with D maybe TRBD2 (7 bases). Germline lookup yields CDR1 SGDLS and CDR2 YYNGEE. The ends were cut back, 2 bases at V and 5 bases at J, with 11 bases in the middle. The length of the CDR3 is 14 residues. The CDR3 coding sequence is TGTGCCAGCAGCGTGGGGGGGCCCCAAAACATTCAGTACTTC. Translation: CASSVGGPQNIQYF.

The CDR3 DNA reads TGTGCCAGCAGCCCCTCGGTGGGACTAGCGGGAATCCAAGAGACCCAGTACTTC. Residues: CASSPSVGLAGIQETQYF. The V and J genes are TRBV9 and TRBJ2-5; TRBD2 matches 13 bases. Germline V gene lookup returns CDR1 SGDLS and CDR2 YYNGEE. The ends lost 4 bases at V and 1 base at J; junction bases unmatched: 10. The CDR3 loop spans 18 amino acids.

The V call is TRBV28, the J call TRBJ1-2; no clear D gene. The germline V and J ends were trimmed by 5 bases and 4 bases, with 11 bases remaining between them. The length of the CDR3 is 13 residues. The V gene's germline CDR1 is MDHEN and CDR2 SYDVKM. Written as DNA, the CDR3 is TGTGCCAGCAGTACAGAATCCCCCTATGGCTACACCTTC. Its translation: CASSTESPYGYTF.

V is TRBV7-3 and J is TRBJ1-2; tentative D call: TRBD1 (5 bases). Germline V gives CDR1 SGHTA, CDR2 FQGTGA. This CDR3 contains 13 residues. Trimming left V 4 bases short and J 4 bases short, with 10 bases between. The CDR3 is CASSSGLGYGYTF. CDR3 DNA: TGTGCCAGCAGCTCAGGGTTGGGCTATGGCTACACCTTC.

The chain uses TRBV11-2 and TRBJ2-2, with a possible D match to TRBD2 (6 bases). The length of the CDR3 is 16 residues. The ends were cut back, 6 bases at V and 6 bases at J, with 20 bases in the middle. CDR1 and CDR2 from the germline V gene are SGHAT and FQNNGV. CDR3 nucleotides: TGTGCCAGCAGGATTGTTCGGGGGTCAGGGTCCGGGGAGCTGTTTTTT. It specifies CASRIVRGSGSGELFF. Together with reference TRBV11-2 and TRBJ2-2, the CDR3 gives the full variable domain: EAGVAQSPRYKIIEKRQSVAFWCNPISGHATLYWYQQILGQGPKLLIQFQNNGVVDDSQLPKDRFSAERLKGVDSTLKIQPAKLEDSAVYLCASRIVRGSGSGELFFGEGSRLTVL.

This clone was recorded once. J is TRBJ2-7 and V is TRBV4-2, with D possibly matching TRBD1 (6 bases). The germline V and J ends were trimmed by 4 bases and 0 bases, with 13 bases remaining between them. This CDR3 comprises 15 residues. The germline gives CDR1 LGHNA, CDR2 YNFKEQ. The CDR3 DNA follows: TGTGCCAGCAGCCGCTACTGGGACACCTCCTACGAGCAGTACTTC. Translation: CASSRYWDTSYEQYF.